This TCR beta chain was sequenced for a study of immune cell composition in non-small cell lung cancer. Study overall: Histologic subtype was mainly adenocarcinoma or squamous cell carcinoma.

Profiling relied on immunoSEQ multiplex PCR, and the TCRdb table lists in-frame clones only, not all of them. The sample has 2,000 or so clones, approximately 70% seen once; the top ten hold approximately 23%. General study findings and limits: In adenocarcinoma, maximal tumour-associated clone frequency tracked TIL tumour reactivity. Top 10 clone scores and clonality were higher in squamous than adenocarcinoma.

Remarks on this clone: Its antigen is undetermined.

The clonotype was recovered from a human donor with non-small cell lung cancer. Material for sequencing was lung tumor tissue.

In nucleotides, the CDR3 is TGTGCCTGGAGTGTAACTATGGGTGGAAACACCATATATTTT. Protein: CAWSVTMGGNTIYF. The V and J genes are TRBV30 and TRBJ1-3, with D uncertain. V gave up 0 bases and J gave up 3 bases, with 9 bases separating them. This CDR3 region has 14 residues. Germline lookup yields CDR1 GTSNPN and CDR2 SVGIG (reference sequence).